Listed below are T cell receptor beta chains from one sample, sequenced in a study of shared clonotypes between healthy human individuals. Data came from immunoSEQ multiplex PCR; TCRdb stores just in-frame clones and leaves some out. In the table there are some 2,100,000 clones, about 92% of which are singletons. What was sequenced was naive CD8+ T cells from PBMCs. The receptors were sampled from a man aged 18 to 30 in good health. Some clones in this sample may be carry-over from other donors' samples. Each CDR3 is given with its conserved first and last residue.

TRBJ2-7 TRBV5-6 CASSLVSGTGSYEQYF
TRBJ2-1 TRBV12-5 CASGLGGTNEQFF
TRBJ1-5 TRBV28 CASSLFDGLNQPQHF
TRBJ2-7 TRBV4-1 CASSPLGLKQGLEYF
TRBJ1-4 TRBV6-6 CASSKTGDLSEKLFF
TRBJ2-5 TRBV9 CASSATSGVVETQYF
TRBJ2-7 TRBV2 CASTWTSGSYEQYF
TRBJ1-1 TRBV19 CASSIMGQTEAFF
TRBJ2-7 TRBV11-2 CASSNSGRGGYEQYF
TRBJ2-7 TRBV21-1 CASSNHRGRRSYEQYF
TRBJ2-5 TRBV29-1 CSVKWDRGEETQYF
TRBJ2-3 TRBV7-9 CASRGDTQYF
TRBJ2-5 TRBV7-3 CASSLGTGETQYF
TRBJ2-1 TRBV19 CASSIVGVLAENNEQFF
TRBJ1-1 TRBV6-5 CASSYSSGGEEAFF
TRBJ2-1 TRBV9 CASMAPGEYNEQFF
TRBJ1-5 TRBV4-1 CASSQTHYDGGGPQHF
TRBJ2-7 TRBV4-1 CASSQVGKRYEQYF
TRBJ2-1 TRBV11-3 CASSFRTATSNEQFF
TRBJ1-1 TRBV4-3 CASSQEGSEPFF
TRBJ2-5 TRBV5-1 CASTMGAPGETQYF
TRBJ2-7 TRBV10-3 CASSPSGSQEQYF
TRBJ2-7 TRBV6-1 CASSVPGLAGSYEQYF
TRBJ1-5 TRBV7-9 CASSRGPGNQPQHF
TRBJ1-5 TRBV7-8 CASSHGTGKQPQHF
TRBJ2-7 TRBV4-1 CASSQVGPTAYEQYF
TRBJ2-1 TRBV9 CASSGYERVEQFF
TRBJ1-5 TRBV27 CASSSRSDGNQPQHF
TRBJ1-2 TRBV7-8 CASSLLYGYTF
TRBJ2-7 TRBV11-2 CASSTGQTITYEQYF
TRBJ2-1 TRBV11-2 CASSSGLAGWSEQFF
TRBJ2-7 TRBV27 CASSPRLAGAYEQYF
TRBJ2-7 TRBV11-3 CASSLDRGYEQYF
TRBJ2-1 TRBV2 CASSEGRTAPNEQFF
TRBJ2-2 TRBV6-6 CASSNTGELFF
TRBJ2-7 TRBV7-9 CASSEGVGHWISGSYEQYF
TRBJ2-3 TRBV10-3 CAIRDWTSGSDTDTQYF
TRBJ2-1 TRBV29-1 CSVLGDYNEQFF
TRBJ2-6 TRBV11-2 CASSMDSLLSGANVLTF
TRBJ2-5 TRBV6-6 CASIRSGGPRETQYF
TRBJ1-2 TRBV15 CATSRANRAGDYGYTF
TRBJ2-1 TRBV7-2 CASSHISSGVYNEQFF
TRBJ2-3 TRBV29-1 CSVVLGQGPWADTQYF
TRBJ1-1 TRBV28 CASSLRGNLEAFF
TRBJ1-2 TRBV28 CASSDPGLHGYTF
TRBJ1-1 TRBV28 CASSLRWAGTEAFF
TRBJ2-2 TRBV9 CASSVERSPSPGELFF
TRBJ2-1 TRBV28 CASSPFSSGRYNEQFF
TRBJ1-3 TRBV4-3 CASSRKLSSGNTIYF
TRBJ2-2 TRBV11-2 CASRPVTGGPNTGELFF
TRBJ1-1 TRBV27 CASSPQMNTEAFF
TRBJ2-7 TRBV18 CASSAADSNYEQYF
TRBJ1-1 TRBV5-4 CASSKTSQGAFF
TRBJ2-1 TRBV7-9 CASHPGLAGYNEQFF
TRBJ2-1 TRBV27 CASSSGGVSYNEQFF
TRBJ2-7 TRBV4-3 CASSQVRGDEQYF
TRBJ2-7 TRBV6-5 CASSYLGGGGYEQYF
TRBJ2-7 TRBV19 CASSELGPFSSYEQYF
TRBJ2-1 TRBV5-4 CASSLKRETSNEQFF
TRBJ2-7 TRBV5-5 CASSFGGYYEQYF